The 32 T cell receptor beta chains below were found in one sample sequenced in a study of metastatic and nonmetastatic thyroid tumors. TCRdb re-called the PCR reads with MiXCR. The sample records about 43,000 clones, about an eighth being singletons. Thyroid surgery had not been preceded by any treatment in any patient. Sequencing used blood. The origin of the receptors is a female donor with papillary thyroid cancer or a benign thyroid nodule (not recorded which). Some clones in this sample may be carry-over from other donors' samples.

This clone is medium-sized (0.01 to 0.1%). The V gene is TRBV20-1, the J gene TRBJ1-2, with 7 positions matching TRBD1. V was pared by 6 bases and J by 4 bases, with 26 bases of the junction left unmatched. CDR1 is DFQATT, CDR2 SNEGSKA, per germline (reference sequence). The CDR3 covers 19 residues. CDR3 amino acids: CSATKKTGDFNSRRYGYTF. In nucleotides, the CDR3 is TGCAGTGCCACTAAGAAAACAGGGGATTTCAATTCCCGGCGCTATGGCTACACCTTC.

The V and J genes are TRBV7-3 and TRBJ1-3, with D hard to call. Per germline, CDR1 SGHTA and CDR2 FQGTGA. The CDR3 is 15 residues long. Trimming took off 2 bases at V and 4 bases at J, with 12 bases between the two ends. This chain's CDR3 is CASSLSGGFGNTIYF. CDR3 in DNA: TGTGCCAGCAGCTTATCAGGAGGGTTCGGAAACACCATATATTTT.

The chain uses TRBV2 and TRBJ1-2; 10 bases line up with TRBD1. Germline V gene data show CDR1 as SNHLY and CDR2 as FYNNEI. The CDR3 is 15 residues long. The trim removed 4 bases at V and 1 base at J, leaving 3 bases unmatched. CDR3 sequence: CASSGQGAFNYGYTF. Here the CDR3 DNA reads TGTGCCAGCAGTGGACAGGGGGCGTTTAACTATGGCTACACCTTC.

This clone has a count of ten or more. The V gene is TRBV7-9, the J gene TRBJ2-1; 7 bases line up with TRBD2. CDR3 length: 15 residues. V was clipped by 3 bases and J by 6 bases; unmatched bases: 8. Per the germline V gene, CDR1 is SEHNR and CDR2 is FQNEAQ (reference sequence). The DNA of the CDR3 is TGTGCCAGCAGCTTTCGGCTAGCGGCAATCAATGAGCAGTTCTTC. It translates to CASSFRLAAINEQFF.

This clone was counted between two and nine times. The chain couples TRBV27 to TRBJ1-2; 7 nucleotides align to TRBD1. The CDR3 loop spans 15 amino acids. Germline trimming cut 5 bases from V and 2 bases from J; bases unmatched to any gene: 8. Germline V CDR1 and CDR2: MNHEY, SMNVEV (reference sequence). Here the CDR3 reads CASSNKNRGNYGYTF. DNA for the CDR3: TGTGCCAGCAGTAACAAAAACAGGGGCAACTATGGCTACACCTTC.

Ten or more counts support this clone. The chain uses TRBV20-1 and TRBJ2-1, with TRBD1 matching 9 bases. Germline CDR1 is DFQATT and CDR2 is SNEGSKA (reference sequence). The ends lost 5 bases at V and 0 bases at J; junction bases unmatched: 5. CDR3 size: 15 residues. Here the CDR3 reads CSARTGGSSYNEQFF. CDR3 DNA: TGCAGTGCTCGAACAGGGGGCTCCTCCTACAATGAGCAGTTCTTC.

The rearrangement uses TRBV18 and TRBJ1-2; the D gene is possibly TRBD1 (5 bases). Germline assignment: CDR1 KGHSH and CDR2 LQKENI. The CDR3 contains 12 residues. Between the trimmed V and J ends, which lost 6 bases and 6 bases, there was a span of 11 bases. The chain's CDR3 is CASSPSGDGYTF. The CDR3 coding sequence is TGTGCCAGCTCCCCGTCGGGGGATGGCTACACCTTC.

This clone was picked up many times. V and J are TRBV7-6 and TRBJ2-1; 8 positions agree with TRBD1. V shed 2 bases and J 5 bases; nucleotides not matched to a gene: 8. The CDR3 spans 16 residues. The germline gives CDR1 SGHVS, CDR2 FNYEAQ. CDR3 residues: CASSLSRQGRNNEQFF. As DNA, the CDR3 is TGTGCCAGCAGCTTATCCCGACAGGGGCGAAACAATGAGCAGTTCTTC.

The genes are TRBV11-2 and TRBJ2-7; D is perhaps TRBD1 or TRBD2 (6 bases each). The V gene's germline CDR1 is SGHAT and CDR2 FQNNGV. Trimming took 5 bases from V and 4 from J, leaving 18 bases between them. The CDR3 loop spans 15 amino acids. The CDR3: CASSLMMGGIYEQYF. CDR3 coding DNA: TGTGCCAGCAGCCTGATGATGGGGGGCATTTACGAGCAGTACTTC.

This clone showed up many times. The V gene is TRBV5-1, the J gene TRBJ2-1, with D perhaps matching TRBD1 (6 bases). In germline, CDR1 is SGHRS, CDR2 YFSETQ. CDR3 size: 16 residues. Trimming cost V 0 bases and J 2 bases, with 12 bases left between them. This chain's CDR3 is CASSLAGQPTYNEQFF. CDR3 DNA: TGCGCCAGCAGCTTGGCGGGACAACCTACCTACAATGAGCAGTTCTTC. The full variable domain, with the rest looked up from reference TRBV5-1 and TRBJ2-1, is KAGVTQTPRYLIKTRGQQVTLSCSPISGHRSVSWYQQTPGQGLQFLFEYFSETQRNKGNFPGRFSGRQFSNSRSEMNVSTLELGDSALYLCASSLAGQPTYNEQFFGPGTRLTVL.

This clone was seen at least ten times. In DNA form, the CDR3 reads TGCAGTGCTAGGAACCAAGGACAGGGCGCTGAAGCTTTCTTT. This gives the protein CSARNQGQGAEAFF. The chain employs TRBV20-1 and TRBJ1-1; 8 bases agree with TRBD1. V lost 3 bases, J lost 6 bases, and 9 bases stayed unmatched. The CDR3 consists of 14 residues. In germline, CDR1 is DFQATT, CDR2 SNEGSKA (reference sequence).

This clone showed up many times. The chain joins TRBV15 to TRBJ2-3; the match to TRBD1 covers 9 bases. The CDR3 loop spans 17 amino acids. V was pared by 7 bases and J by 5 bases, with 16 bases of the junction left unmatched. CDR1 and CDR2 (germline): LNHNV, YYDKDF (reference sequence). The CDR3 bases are TGTGCCACCAACCAGGGACAGGGTTTTATTGGAATAGATACGCAGTATTTT. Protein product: CATNQGQGFIGIDTQYF.

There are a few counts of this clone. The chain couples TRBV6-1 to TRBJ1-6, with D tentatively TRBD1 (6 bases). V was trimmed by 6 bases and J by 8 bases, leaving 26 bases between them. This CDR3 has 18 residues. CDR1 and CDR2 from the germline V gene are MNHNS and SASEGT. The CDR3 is CASSELPSFTGADSPLHF. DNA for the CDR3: TGTGCCAGCAGCGAACTACCTTCCTTTACGGGGGCTGATTCACCCCTCCACTTT.

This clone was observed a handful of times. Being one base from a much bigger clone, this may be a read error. CDR3 sequence: CASSLVFVEQYF. The CDR3 DNA reads as TGTGCCAGCAGCTTAGTCTTTGTGGAGCAGTACTTC. The chain recombines TRBV7-2 with TRBJ2-7, with D unresolved. The V gene's germline CDR1 is SGHTA and CDR2 FQGNSA. V was clipped by 1 base and J by 7 bases, with 8 bases between them. This CDR3 comprises 12 residues.

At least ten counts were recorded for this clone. The CDR3 protein is CAWNGQIWGNEQFF. The CDR3 DNA reads TGTGCCTGGAACGGACAGATATGGGGGAATGAGCAGTTCTTC. The chain recombines TRBV30 with TRBJ2-1, with TRBD1 as a possible D gene (6 bases). This CDR3 has 14 residues. The V and J ends lost 4 bases and 7 bases respectively, with 17 bases between them. CDR1 and CDR2 (germline): GTSNPN, SVGIG (reference sequence). Together with reference TRBV30 and TRBJ2-1, the CDR3 gives the full variable domain: SQTIHQWPATLVQPVGSPLSLECTVEGTSNPNLYWYRQAAGRGLQLLFYSVGIGQISSEVPQNLSASRPQDRQFILSSKKLLLSDSGFYLCAWNGQIWGNEQFFGPGTRLTVL.

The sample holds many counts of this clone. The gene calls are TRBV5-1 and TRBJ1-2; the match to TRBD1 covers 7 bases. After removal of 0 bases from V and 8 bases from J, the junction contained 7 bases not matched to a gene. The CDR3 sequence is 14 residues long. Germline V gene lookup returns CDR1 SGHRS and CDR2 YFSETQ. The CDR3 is CASSLAGTAGGYTF. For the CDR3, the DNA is TGCGCCAGCAGCTTGGCTGGGACAGCGGGCGGCTACACCTTC.

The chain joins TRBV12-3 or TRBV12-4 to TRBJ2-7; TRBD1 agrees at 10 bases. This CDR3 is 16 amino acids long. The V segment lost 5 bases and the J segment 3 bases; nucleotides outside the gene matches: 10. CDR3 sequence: CASSQTGGIPFYEQYF. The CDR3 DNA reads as TGTGCCAGCAGTCAGACAGGGGGCATACCTTTCTACGAGCAGTACTTC.

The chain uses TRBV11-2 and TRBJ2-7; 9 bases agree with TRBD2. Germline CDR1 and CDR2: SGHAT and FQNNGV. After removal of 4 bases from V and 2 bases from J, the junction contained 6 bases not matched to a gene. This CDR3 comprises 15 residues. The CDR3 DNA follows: TGTGCCAGCAGCTCCCTAGCGGGACGGGCCTACGAGCAGTACTTC. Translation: CASSSLAGRAYEQYF.

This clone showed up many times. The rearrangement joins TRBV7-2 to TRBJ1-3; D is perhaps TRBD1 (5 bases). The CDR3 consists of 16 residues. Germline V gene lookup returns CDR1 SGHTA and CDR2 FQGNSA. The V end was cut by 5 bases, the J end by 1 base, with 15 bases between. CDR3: CASSSNPGGSGNTIYF. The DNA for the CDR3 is TGTGCCAGCAGCAGTAACCCCGGGGGATCTGGAAACACCATATATTTT.

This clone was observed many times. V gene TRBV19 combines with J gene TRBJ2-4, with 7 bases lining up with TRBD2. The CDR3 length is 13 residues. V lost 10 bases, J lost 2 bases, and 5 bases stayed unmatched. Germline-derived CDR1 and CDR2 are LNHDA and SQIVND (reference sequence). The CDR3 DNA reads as TGTGCCACCCGAGCGGGATCCAAAAACATTCAGTACTTC. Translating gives CATRAGSKNIQYF.

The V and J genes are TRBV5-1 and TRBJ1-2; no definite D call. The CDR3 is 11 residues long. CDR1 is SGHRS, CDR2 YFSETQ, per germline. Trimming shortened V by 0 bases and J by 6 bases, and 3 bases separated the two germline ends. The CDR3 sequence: CASSLDNGYTF. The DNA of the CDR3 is TGCGCCAGCAGCTTGGATAATGGCTACACCTTC.

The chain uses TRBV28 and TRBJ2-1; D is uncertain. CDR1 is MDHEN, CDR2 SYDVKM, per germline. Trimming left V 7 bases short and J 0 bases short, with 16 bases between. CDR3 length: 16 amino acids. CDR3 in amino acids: CASNNQGRSSYNEQFF. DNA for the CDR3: TGTGCCAGCAACAACCAAGGACGGAGCTCCTACAATGAGCAGTTCTTC.

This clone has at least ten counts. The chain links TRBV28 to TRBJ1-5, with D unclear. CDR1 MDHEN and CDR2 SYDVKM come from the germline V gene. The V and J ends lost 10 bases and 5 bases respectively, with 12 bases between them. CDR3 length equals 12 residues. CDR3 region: CAIGPKDQPQHF. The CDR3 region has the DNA TGTGCCATTGGACCGAAAGATCAGCCCCAGCATTTT. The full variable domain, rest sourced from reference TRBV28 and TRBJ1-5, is DVKVTQSSRYLVKRTGEKVFLECVQDMDHENMFWYRQDPGLGLRLIYFSYDVKMKEKGDIPEGYSVSREKKERFSLILESASTNQTSMYLCAIGPKDQPQHFGDGTRLSIL.

CDR3 coding DNA: TGCAGTGCTAGACCCCTCAGCGGGAGACACAATGAGCAGTTCTTC. Translating it yields CSARPLSGRHNEQFF. The rearrangement uses TRBV20-1 and TRBJ2-1; 8 positions match TRBD2. The V gene's germline CDR1 is DFQATT and CDR2 SNEGSKA (reference sequence). The CDR3 totals 15 residues. V lost 2 bases to trimming and J lost 5 bases; unmatched junction nucleotides: 8.

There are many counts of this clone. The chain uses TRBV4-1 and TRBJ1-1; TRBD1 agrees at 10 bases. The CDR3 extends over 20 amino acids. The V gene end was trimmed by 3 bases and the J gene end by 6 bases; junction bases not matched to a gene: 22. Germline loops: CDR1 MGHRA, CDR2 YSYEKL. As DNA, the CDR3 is TGCGCCAGCAGCCACGACCGCGGGGACAGGGGTCGTGGTAATGGTCCTGAAGCTTTCTTT. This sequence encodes CASSHDRGDRGRGNGPEAFF.

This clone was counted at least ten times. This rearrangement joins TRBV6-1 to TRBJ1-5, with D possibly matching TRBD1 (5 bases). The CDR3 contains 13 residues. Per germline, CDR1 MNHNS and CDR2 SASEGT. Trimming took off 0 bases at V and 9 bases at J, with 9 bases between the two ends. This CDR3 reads CASSEAGVWPQHF. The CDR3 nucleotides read TGTGCCAGCAGTGAAGCAGGGGTCTGGCCCCAGCATTTT.

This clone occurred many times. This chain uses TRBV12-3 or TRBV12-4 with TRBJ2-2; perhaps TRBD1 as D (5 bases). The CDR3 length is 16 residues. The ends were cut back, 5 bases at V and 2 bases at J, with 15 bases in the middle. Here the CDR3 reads CASSQRGFYNTGELFF. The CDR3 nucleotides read TGTGCCAGCAGTCAAAGGGGATTTTACAACACCGGGGAGCTGTTTTTT.

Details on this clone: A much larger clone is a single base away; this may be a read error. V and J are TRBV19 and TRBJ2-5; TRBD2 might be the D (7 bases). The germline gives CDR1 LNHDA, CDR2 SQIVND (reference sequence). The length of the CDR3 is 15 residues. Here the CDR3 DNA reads TGTCCCACCGCTAGGGTAGCGGGCAGGGGAGAGACCCAGTACTTC. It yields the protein CPTARVAGRGETQYF.

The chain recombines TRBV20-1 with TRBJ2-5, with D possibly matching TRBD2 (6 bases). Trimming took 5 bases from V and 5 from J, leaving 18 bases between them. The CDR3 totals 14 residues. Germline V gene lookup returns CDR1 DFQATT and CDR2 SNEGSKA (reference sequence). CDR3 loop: CSAPAAGRWETQYF. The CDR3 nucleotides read TGCAGTGCTCCGGCGGCAGGGAGGTGGGAGACCCAGTACTTC.

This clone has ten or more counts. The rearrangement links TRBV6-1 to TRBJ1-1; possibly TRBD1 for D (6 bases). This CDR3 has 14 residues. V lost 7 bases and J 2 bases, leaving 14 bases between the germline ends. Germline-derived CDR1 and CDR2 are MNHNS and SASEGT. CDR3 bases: TGTGCCAGCATCCACCGGGACAAAAACACTGAAGCTTTCTTT. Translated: CASIHRDKNTEAFF.

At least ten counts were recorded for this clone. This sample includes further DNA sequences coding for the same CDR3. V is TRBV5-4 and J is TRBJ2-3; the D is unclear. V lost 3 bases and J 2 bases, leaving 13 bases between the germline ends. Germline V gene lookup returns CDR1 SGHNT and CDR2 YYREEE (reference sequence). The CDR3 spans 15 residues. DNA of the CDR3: TGTGCCAGCAGCTCACGGGCAGAATTCACAGATACGCAGTATTTT. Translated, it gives CASSSRAEFTDTQYF.

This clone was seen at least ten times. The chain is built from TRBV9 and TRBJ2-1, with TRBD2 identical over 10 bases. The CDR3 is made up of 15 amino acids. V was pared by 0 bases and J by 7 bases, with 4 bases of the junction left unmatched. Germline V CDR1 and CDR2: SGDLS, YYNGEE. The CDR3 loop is CASSVAASGRNEQFF. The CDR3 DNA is TGTGCCAGCAGCGTAGCGGCTAGCGGGAGAAATGAGCAGTTCTTC.